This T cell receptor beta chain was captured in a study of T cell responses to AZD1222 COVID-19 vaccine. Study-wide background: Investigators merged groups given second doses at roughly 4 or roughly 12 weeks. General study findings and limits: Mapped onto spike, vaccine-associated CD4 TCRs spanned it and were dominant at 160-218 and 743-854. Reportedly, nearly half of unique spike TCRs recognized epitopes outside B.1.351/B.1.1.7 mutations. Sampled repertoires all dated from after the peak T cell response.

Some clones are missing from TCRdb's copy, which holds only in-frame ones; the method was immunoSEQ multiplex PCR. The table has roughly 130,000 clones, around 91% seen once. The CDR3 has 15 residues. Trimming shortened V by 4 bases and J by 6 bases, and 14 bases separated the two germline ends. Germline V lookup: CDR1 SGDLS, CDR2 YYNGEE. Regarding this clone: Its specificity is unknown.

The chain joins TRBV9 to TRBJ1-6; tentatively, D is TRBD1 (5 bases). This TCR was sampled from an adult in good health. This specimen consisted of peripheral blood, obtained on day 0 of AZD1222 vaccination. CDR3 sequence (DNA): TGTGCCAGCAGCCCAGGAGGGACCTTTAATTCACCCCTCCACTTT. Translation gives CASSPGGTFNSPLHF.